The source of this T cell receptor (beta chain) is a study of blood T cell repertoires in COVID-19. Study overall: In each case, the material was cDNA or gDNA derived from T cells, B-cell-depleted T cells, or PBMCs.

Per the study methods: Researchers report that nucleated cell counts were estimated from reference gene primer amplification. Profiled with immunoSEQ multiplex PCR; TCRdb holds only in-frame clones, not every one. The V and J calls and clone size were taken over from that table, and D and trimming were inferred from the DNA. The table has 110,000 or so clones, about three quarters seen once. Trimming pared 3 bases from V and 5 bases from J, leaving 10 bases between. Germline loops: CDR1 LNHDA, CDR2 SQIVND (reference sequence). CDR3 length: 13 amino acids. Material for sequencing was peripheral blood. The chain links TRBV19 to TRBJ2-5; D possibly corresponds to TRBD1 (6 bases). This TCR derives from a woman aged 40 to 55 with acute or convalescent COVID-19. The DNA of the CDR3 is TGTGCCAGTAGTATCGAACAGGGTGAGACCCAGTACTTC. This translates into CASSIEQGETQYF.